A single TCR beta chain is shown here with its context. For the second PCR, which ran for about 7 to 11 cycles, a sample-barcoded 5' primer and a J-beta primer mix were used. Via MiXCR, TCRdb re-called the 5' RACE reads, giving one row per CDR3 protein. This sample has roughly 1,300,000 distinct CDR3 sequences, with roughly 64% found just once. This sample is part of a study of blood T cells in healthy people across ages. CDR3 length: 16 amino acids. The ends were cut back, 1 base at V and 5 bases at J, with 17 bases in the middle. Samples each yielded at least 5 micrograms of total RNA. This chain connects TRBV12-3 or TRBV12-4 to TRBJ1-2; D gene uncertain. Sequencing was done on a sample of blood. The clonotype was recovered from a man aged 18-30 years in good health. CDR3 DNA sequence: TGTGCCAGCAGTTTAGGCGGGCTTAGAGGGAGTTATGGCTACACCTTC. This encodes CASSLGGLRGSYGYTF.